This TCR beta chain came from a study of blood T cell repertoires in COVID-19. The CDR3 runs 18 residues. V was clipped by 5 bases and J by 0 bases, with 22 bases between them. Germline values: CDR1 SEHNR, CDR2 FQNEAQ (reference sequence). Only in-frame clones appear in the TCRdb table, and some are missing; sequencing was by immunoSEQ multiplex PCR. The sample includes about 42,000 clones, roughly 80% of them seen just once. A single count supports this clone. The V and J genes are TRBV7-9 and TRBJ1-1, with D possibly being TRBD1 (6 bases). This sequence originates from a woman in her seventies with acute or convalescent COVID-19. Sequenced sample: peripheral blood. The CDR3 here is CASSKYDGTRGLNTEAFF. The CDR3 bases are TGTGCCAGCAGCAAATACGACGGGACACGGGGATTGAACACTGAAGCTTTCTTT.